This T cell receptor (beta chain) was identified during a study of STAT5B mutations in CD4+ large granular lymphocyte leukemia. Points from the study as a whole: No patients shared main leukemic clonotypes, though about 26% appeared at low frequency elsewhere. Data were not HLA-matched across samples. Compared with healthy controls (2/35), patient top clones favored TRBV06 (8/27).

With regard to this clone: Its cognate antigen is unknown.

CDR3 length: 15 amino acids. Germline CDR1 is WNHNN and CDR2 is SYGVQD (reference sequence). The ends were cut back, 0 bases at V and 3 bases at J, with 8 bases in the middle. TCRdb's copy holds only in-frame clones and misses some; the assay was immunoSEQ multiplex PCR. The table includes over 25,000 clones, around 74% detected once. Buffy coats from healthy blood donors served as controls. This rearrangement joins TRBV10-1 to TRBJ1-4, with D hard to call. Sequences were obtained from CD4+ T cells from blood buffy coats. This TCR was sampled from a human donor in good health. The CDR3: CASSESRWSNEKLFF. The CDR3 DNA sequence: TGCGCCAGCAGTGAGTCTCGGTGGTCTAATGAAAAACTGTTTTTT.